These 23 T cell receptor beta chains originate from one sample sequenced in a study of T cell responses to AZD1222 COVID-19 vaccine. The method was immunoSEQ multiplex PCR; TCRdb's version includes in-frame clones alone and lacks a portion of them. The data show just under 150,000 clones, with 86% seen just once and about 4.9% held by the top ten. Sequencing used peripheral blood, obtained 28 days after the second AZD1222 dose. Receptors were obtained from an adult who received the AZD1222 COVID-19 vaccine.

The chain uses TRBV18 and TRBJ1-6; maybe TRBD1 (5 bases). Trimming removed 4 bases at V and 9 bases at J, with 10 bases between. Looked up from germline, CDR1 is KGHSH and CDR2 is LQKENI. The CDR3 extends over 13 amino acids. CDR3 amino acids: CASSQEGVSPLHF. The DNA for the CDR3 is TGTGCCAGCTCACAGGAAGGGGTTTCACCCCTCCACTTT.

The gene calls are TRBV9 and TRBJ1-3, with a weak D call TRBD1 (5 bases). V gave up 4 bases and J gave up 0 bases, with 14 bases separating them. The CDR3 length is 16 residues. CDR1 is SGDLS and CDR2 is YYNGEE in the germline V gene. Here the CDR3 reads CASSSGSVDSGNTIYF. CDR3 coding DNA: TGTGCCAGCAGCTCAGGGTCCGTCGACTCTGGAAACACCATATATTTT. Variable domain in full (rest from reference TRBV9 and TRBJ1-3): DSGVTQTPKHLITATGQRVTLRCSPRSGDLSVYWYQQSLDQGLQFLIQYYNGEERAKGNILERFSAQQFPDLHSELNLSSLELGDSALYFCASSSGSVDSGNTIYFGEGSWLTVV.

V is TRBV5-4 and J is TRBJ1-1; maybe TRBD1 (6 bases). CDR3 size: 15 residues. Per germline, CDR1 SGHNT and CDR2 YYREEE (reference sequence). Trimming stripped 4 bases from V and 1 base from J, with 14 bases between. CDR3 loop: CASSPTRGTNTEAFF. CDR3 sequence (DNA): TGTGCCAGCAGCCCTACCAGGGGTACGAACACTGAAGCTTTCTTT.

V gene TRBV30 combines with J gene TRBJ2-3, with D tentatively TRBD2 (6 bases). The CDR3 consists of 15 residues. The V gene's germline CDR1 is GTSNPN and CDR2 SVGIG (reference sequence). V was cut by 2 bases and J by 2 bases, with 14 bases left in between. CDR3 sequence: CAWSFSGLHTDTQYF. The CDR3 nucleotides read TGTGCCTGGAGTTTCTCGGGACTCCACACAGATACGCAGTATTTT.

The chain has TRBV30 and TRBJ1-2; 8 bases fit TRBD1. The J segment lost 2 bases and the V segment lost 0 bases, leaving 8 bases of the junction unmatched. Germline lookup yields CDR1 GTSNPN and CDR2 SVGIG (reference sequence). This CDR3 contains 16 residues. The CDR3 sequence is CAWSVWSTGGNYGYTF. CDR3 coding DNA: TGTGCCTGGAGTGTTTGGTCAACAGGGGGAAACTATGGCTACACCTTC.

The rearrangement uses TRBV20-1 and TRBJ2-3, with TRBD1 matching 11 bases. The length of the CDR3 is 15 residues. Per germline, CDR1 DFQATT and CDR2 SNEGSKA (reference sequence). V lost 3 bases, J lost 2 bases, and 4 bases stayed unmatched. The CDR3 sequence is CSASGQGAPTDTQYF. CDR3 DNA sequence: TGCAGTGCTAGTGGACAGGGGGCCCCCACAGATACGCAGTATTTT.

This clone was seen once. The rearrangement links TRBV19 to TRBJ1-4; D gene unclear. The V end lost 0 bases, the J end lost 2 bases, and 16 bases lay between the germline ends. This CDR3 contains 18 residues. Germline lookup yields CDR1 LNHDA and CDR2 SQIVND (reference sequence). As DNA, the CDR3 is TGTGCCAGTAGTATAGAGGGGATTCGTGGAAGGACTAATGAAAAACTGTTTTTT. Amino acid sequence: CASSIEGIRGRTNEKLFF.

This chain connects TRBV18 to TRBJ1-1, with TRBD1 as a possible D gene (6 bases). V was pared by 0 bases and J by 3 bases, with 11 bases between. CDR1 is KGHSH, CDR2 LQKENI, per germline. This CDR3 is built from 15 residues. The CDR3 is CASSPPGGADTEAFF. The CDR3 bases are TGTGCCAGCTCACCACCGGGGGGGGCTGACACTGAAGCTTTCTTT.

This clone has only a few counts. This chain connects TRBV15 to TRBJ1-1; no definite D call. The V end lost 0 bases, the J end lost 7 bases, and 6 bases lay between the germline ends. CDR1 LNHNV and CDR2 YYDKDF come from the germline V gene (reference sequence). CDR3 size: 12 residues. Here the CDR3 reads CATSREWGEAFF. The CDR3 DNA reads as TGTGCCACCAGCAGAGAGTGGGGTGAAGCTTTCTTT.

CDR3 sequence: CATAAGGWGTDTQYF. The CDR3 bases are TGTGCCACCGCCGCCGGGGGCTGGGGCACAGATACGCAGTATTTT. The chain carries TRBV24-1 and TRBJ2-3; possibly TRBD1 or TRBD2 for D (6 bases each). Germline CDR1 reads KGHDR; CDR2 reads SFDVKD. V dropped 9 bases and J dropped 1 base, with 16 bases sitting between them. The CDR3 is 15 amino acids.

This clone appeared once. V gene TRBV9 combines with J gene TRBJ1-4; D unresolved. Germline lookup yields CDR1 SGDLS and CDR2 YYNGEE. The V and J ends lost 2 bases and 6 bases respectively, with 11 bases between them. This CDR3 is built from 14 residues. The CDR3 region is CASSVGEVDEKLFF. For the CDR3, the DNA is TGTGCCAGCAGCGTTGGGGAGGTGGATGAAAAACTGTTTTTT. The full variable domain, completed using reference TRBV9 and TRBJ1-4, is DSGVTQTPKHLITATGQRVTLRCSPRSGDLSVYWYQQSLDQGLQFLIQYYNGEERAKGNILERFSAQQFPDLHSELNLSSLELGDSALYFCASSVGEVDEKLFFGSGTQLSVL.

This sequence joins TRBV12-3 or TRBV12-4 and TRBJ1-4; D remains ambiguous. The CDR3 covers 11 residues. Trimming took off 3 bases at V and 8 bases at J, with 4 bases between the two ends. The CDR3 loop is CASSLGEKLFF. The CDR3 bases are TGTGCCAGCAGTTTGGGGGAAAAACTGTTTTTT.

The V call is TRBV27, the J call TRBJ1-5; D gene uncertain. The CDR3 length is 16 residues. Between the trimmed V and J ends, which lost 5 bases and 0 bases, there was a span of 14 bases. Germline lookup yields CDR1 MNHEY and CDR2 SMNVEV (reference sequence). The chain's CDR3 is CASSQFGSLSNQPQHF. DNA for the CDR3: TGTGCCAGCAGTCAATTTGGCAGTCTTAGCAATCAGCCCCAGCATTTT.

This chain links TRBV11-3 with TRBJ2-7; 12 positions agree with TRBD2. V was pared by 5 bases and J by 2 bases, with 1 base of the junction left unmatched. The germline V gene encodes CDR1 SGHNT and CDR2 YENEEA. The CDR3 runs 14 residues. For the CDR3, the DNA is TGTGCCAGCAGCGCTAGCGGGGGGGCCTACGAGCAGTACTTC. Translated, it gives CASSASGGAYEQYF. Variable domain in full (rest from reference TRBV11-3 and TRBJ2-7): EAGVVQSPRYKIIEKKQPVAFWCNPISGHNTLYWYLQNLGQGPELLIRYENEEAVDDSQLPKDRFSAERLKGVDSTLKIQPAELGDSAVYLCASSASGGAYEQYFGPGTRLTVT.

The chain uses TRBV10-2 and TRBJ2-7, with D unresolved. The CDR3 is made up of 12 amino acids. V was clipped by 5 bases and J by 1 base, with 6 bases between them. Per the germline V gene, CDR1 is WSHSY and CDR2 is SAAADI. The CDR3 nucleotides are TGCGCCAGCAGTTCCCAGTCCTACGAGCAGTACTTC. This encodes CASSSQSYEQYF.

The chain has TRBV5-1 and TRBJ1-5; 8 bases line up with TRBD1. Germline V lookup: CDR1 SGHRS, CDR2 YFSETQ. CDR3 length: 14 amino acids. J lost 2 bases, V lost 5 bases, and 3 bases had no gene match. The chain's CDR3 is CASSSTGGNQPQHF. The CDR3 DNA sequence: TGCGCCAGCAGTTCGACAGGGGGCAATCAGCCCCAGCATTTT.

The J gene is TRBJ2-5, the V gene TRBV19; 9 bases are shared with TRBD2. Unmatched junction bases numbered 7, after V lost 3 bases and J lost 5 bases. The CDR3 is 15 amino acids. Germline lookup yields CDR1 LNHDA and CDR2 SQIVND (reference sequence). The CDR3 region is CASSILAGGPETQYF. The DNA for the CDR3 is TGTGCCAGTAGTATCCTTGCGGGAGGGCCCGAGACCCAGTACTTC.

CDR3 nucleotide sequence: TGTGCCAGTTCGGTGGGCTTAAGACAGGGAGCACAGCCCCAGCATTTT. Its protein is CASSVGLRQGAQPQHF. This sequence joins TRBV18 and TRBJ1-5; 7 nucleotides agree with TRBD1. V trimming: 9 bases; J trimming: 7 bases; junction bases outside the gene matches: 18. This CDR3 has 16 residues. Per the germline V gene, CDR1 is KGHSH and CDR2 is LQKENI.

The CDR3 protein is CASSRPSPSGNTIYF. The DNA for the CDR3 is TGTGCCAGCAGTCGCCCTTCCCCCTCTGGAAACACCATATATTTT. The chain couples TRBV2 to TRBJ1-3; no clear D. The germline gives CDR1 SNHLY, CDR2 FYNNEI. The V and J ends lost 5 bases and 0 bases respectively, with 11 bases between them. The CDR3 length is 15 residues. The whole variable domain, filled in from reference TRBV2 and TRBJ1-3, reads EPEVTQTPSHQVTQMGQEVILRCVPISNHLYFYWYRQILGQKVEFLVSFYNNEISEKSEIFDDQFSVERPDGSNFTLKIRSTKLEDSAMYFCASSRPSPSGNTIYFGEGSWLTVV.

This chain uses TRBV29-1 with TRBJ2-3; 8 bases agree with TRBD1. This CDR3 has 15 residues. V lost 3 bases, J lost 3 bases, and 8 bases stayed unmatched. CDR1 SQVTM and CDR2 ANQGSEA come from the germline V gene. The CDR3 DNA reads TGCAGCGTTGAGACAGGGGCGAGGGGGACAGATACGCAGTATTTT. Its protein is CSVETGARGTDTQYF.

The CDR3 here is CASSLGLAGSTDTQYF. CDR3 DNA: TGTGCCAGCAGCTTGGGACTAGCGGGAAGCACAGATACGCAGTATTTT. V gene TRBV9 combines with J gene TRBJ2-3; 13 bases align to TRBD2. This CDR3 spans 16 amino acids. V lost 4 bases to trimming and J lost 0 bases; unmatched junction nucleotides: 2. CDR1 SGDLS and CDR2 YYNGEE come from the germline V gene.

The CDR3 DNA is TGTGCCATCAGTGAGTCCACCGGGACCACCGTTTTCGCCGGGGAGCTGTTTTTT. This codes for CAISESTGTTVFAGELFF. The rearrangement links TRBV10-3 to TRBJ2-2; D is tentatively TRBD1 or TRBD2 (5 bases each). Germline loops: CDR1 ENHRY, CDR2 SYGVKD. The CDR3 length is 18 residues. Trimming took 0 bases from V and 6 from J, leaving 20 bases between them.

The V and J genes are TRBV10-3 and TRBJ2-1; a possible D gene is TRBD2 (5 bases). Germline loops: CDR1 ENHRY, CDR2 SYGVKD. CDR3 length: 12 amino acids. Trimming took off 0 bases at V and 8 bases at J, with 5 bases between the two ends. The CDR3 region has the DNA TGTGCCATCAGTGAGTCGAGGGATGAGCAGTTCTTC. Encoded protein: CAISESRDEQFF.